This T cell receptor beta chain was obtained from a study of CD8+ T cells in alopecia areata. At the level of the study: Treated patients' severity was scored by percentage of affected scalp area. The study's findings and limits: In scalp and blood, many expanded lesional clones persisted during tofacitinib. Clonality in lesional scalp, especially alopecia totalis/universalis, exceeded that of normal scalp.

Regarding treatment: oral pan-JAK inhibitor, 5-10 mg twice daily. Lesional scalp punch biopsies and peripheral blood came from alopecia areata patients. Germline V lookup: CDR1 MGHDK, CDR2 SYGVNS. This CDR3 has 13 amino acids. Between the trimmed V and J ends, which lost 3 bases and 7 bases, there was a span of 13 bases. Extracted RNA was reverse transcribed, and the resulting cDNA served as sequencing template. Some clones are missing from TCRdb's copy, which holds only in-frame ones; the method was immunoSEQ multiplex PCR. The sample lists approximately 65,000 clones, 46% occurring once. Regarding this clone: Its specificity is unknown.

The chain links TRBV25-1 to TRBJ2-7, with D possibly matching TRBD2 (5 bases). The starting material was CD8+ T cells sorted from blood, obtained at roughly week 36, from a patient treated with tofacitinib. The receptor comes from a human donor with alopecia areata. CDR3 residues: CASSDWQPGEQYF. The CDR3 coding sequence is TGTGCCAGCAGTGATTGGCAGCCGGGGGAGCAGTACTTC.